The present entry profiles one T cell receptor (beta chain) with its context. Its antigen is unidentified. Per the germline V gene, CDR1 is MNHNY and CDR2 is SVGAGI (reference sequence). This CDR3 contains 12 residues. The V and J ends lost 8 bases and 7 bases, in that order; junction bases with no gene match: 4. The data were taken from a study of post-analysis software for immune sequencing data. Overall study findings and caveats: Pronounced co-clustering by F measure was evident among identically batched samples. Five or six TRBV segments, TRBV5-6, TRBV5-1 and TRBV20-1 among them, were found more frequent in patients than controls.

Every TCR beta cDNA library bore unique molecular identifiers. MiXCR, run by TCRdb on the PCR reads, gives a single entry per CDR3 protein. The sample has roughly 170,000 distinct CDR3 sequences, approximately 30% seen once. The chain employs TRBV6-6 and TRBJ2-2, with 7 bases aligning to TRBD2. Sequencing was carried out using blood. The receptor's source is a girl between 5 and 17 years old with multiple sclerosis. The DNA of the CDR3 is TGTGCCAGCGGGAGGGCAGGCGGGGAGCTGTTTTTT. Translated, it gives CASGRAGGELFF.